The clone carrying this T cell receptor beta chain came up many times. This specimen belongs to a study of T cells in Graves' hyperthyroidism and ophthalmopathy. Study-wide background: Peripheral blood samples were taken at initial diagnosis, prior to any treatment.

Authors of the study amplified TCR beta CDR3 regions from RNA transcripts. Using the HTBI primer set, a first-round RT-PCR was run on the TCR CDR3. TCRdb processed the multiplex PCR reads anew with MiXCR; each CDR3 protein has one entry. The data contain over 200,000 distinct CDR3 sequences, 15% to 20% of them singletons. Cells are PBMCs isolated from roughly 9.3 ml of fresh blood. The V and J ends lost 1 base and 12 bases respectively, with 19 bases between them. The germline CDR1 and CDR2 sequences are SGHVS and FQNEAQ. The CDR3 spans 16 residues. J is TRBJ1-6 and V is TRBV7-8; D might be TRBD1 (5 bases). The sequence derives from a middle-aged man with Graves' hyperthyroidism. The sequenced sample was blood. The CDR3 coding sequence is TGTGCCAGCAGCTTAGATGTCGGCAGCCACGGGGGACCCCTCCACTTT. Residues: CASSLDVGSHGGPLHF.